This T cell receptor beta chain was retrieved from a study of radiotherapy plus CTLA-4 blockade in lung cancer. On this clone itself: The antigen is unknown.

The CDR3 is made up of 17 amino acids. Germline loops: CDR1 SGHVS, CDR2 FNYEAQ. Trimming removed 1 base from V and 0 bases from J; junction bases left unmatched: 9. Study findings and constraints: Following radiotherapy plus ipilimumab, tumor-derived TCR clones expanded in the blood. With interferon-beta, early dynamics of blood T cell clones were reported to best predict response.

Only in-frame clones appear in the TCRdb table, and some are missing; sequencing was by immunoSEQ multiplex PCR. The profile covers about 91,000 clones, with 60% to 80% appearing a single time and over 11% taken by the ten largest. This sequence was found in a human donor with non-small cell lung cancer that progressed on radiotherapy plus ipilimumab. The source material was peripheral blood, sampled from a patient treated with radiotherapy plus ipilimumab. V is TRBV7-6 and J is TRBJ2-7, with TRBD2 matching over 7 bases. The DNA of the CDR3 is TGTGCCAGCAGCTTAGAAGCTGGACTAGGGAGCTCCTACGAGCAGTACTTC. Translation gives CASSLEAGLGSSYEQYF.